Described below is a single T cell receptor (beta chain) sequence and its context. The sample is drawn from a study of technical replicates of blood from several donors. The protocol was immunoSEQ multiplex PCR, while the TCRdb copy is restricted to in-frame clones and leaves out a portion. Found here are roughly 51,000 clones, 93% of them singletons; the top ten hold around 4.4%. Sequencing was carried out using PBMCs. The clonotype originates from a human donor in good health. Some clones in this sample may be carry-over from other donors' samples.

The CDR3 bases are TGTGCCAGCTCACCACCGGGACAGGTGAACACCGGGGAGCTGTTTTTT. This codes for CASSPPGQVNTGELFF. The chain employs TRBV18 and TRBJ2-2; 8 nucleotides agree with TRBD1. V was pared by 0 bases and J by 1 base, with 1 base of the junction left unmatched. CDR1 is KGHSH, CDR2 LQKENI, per germline. The length of the CDR3 is 16 residues.